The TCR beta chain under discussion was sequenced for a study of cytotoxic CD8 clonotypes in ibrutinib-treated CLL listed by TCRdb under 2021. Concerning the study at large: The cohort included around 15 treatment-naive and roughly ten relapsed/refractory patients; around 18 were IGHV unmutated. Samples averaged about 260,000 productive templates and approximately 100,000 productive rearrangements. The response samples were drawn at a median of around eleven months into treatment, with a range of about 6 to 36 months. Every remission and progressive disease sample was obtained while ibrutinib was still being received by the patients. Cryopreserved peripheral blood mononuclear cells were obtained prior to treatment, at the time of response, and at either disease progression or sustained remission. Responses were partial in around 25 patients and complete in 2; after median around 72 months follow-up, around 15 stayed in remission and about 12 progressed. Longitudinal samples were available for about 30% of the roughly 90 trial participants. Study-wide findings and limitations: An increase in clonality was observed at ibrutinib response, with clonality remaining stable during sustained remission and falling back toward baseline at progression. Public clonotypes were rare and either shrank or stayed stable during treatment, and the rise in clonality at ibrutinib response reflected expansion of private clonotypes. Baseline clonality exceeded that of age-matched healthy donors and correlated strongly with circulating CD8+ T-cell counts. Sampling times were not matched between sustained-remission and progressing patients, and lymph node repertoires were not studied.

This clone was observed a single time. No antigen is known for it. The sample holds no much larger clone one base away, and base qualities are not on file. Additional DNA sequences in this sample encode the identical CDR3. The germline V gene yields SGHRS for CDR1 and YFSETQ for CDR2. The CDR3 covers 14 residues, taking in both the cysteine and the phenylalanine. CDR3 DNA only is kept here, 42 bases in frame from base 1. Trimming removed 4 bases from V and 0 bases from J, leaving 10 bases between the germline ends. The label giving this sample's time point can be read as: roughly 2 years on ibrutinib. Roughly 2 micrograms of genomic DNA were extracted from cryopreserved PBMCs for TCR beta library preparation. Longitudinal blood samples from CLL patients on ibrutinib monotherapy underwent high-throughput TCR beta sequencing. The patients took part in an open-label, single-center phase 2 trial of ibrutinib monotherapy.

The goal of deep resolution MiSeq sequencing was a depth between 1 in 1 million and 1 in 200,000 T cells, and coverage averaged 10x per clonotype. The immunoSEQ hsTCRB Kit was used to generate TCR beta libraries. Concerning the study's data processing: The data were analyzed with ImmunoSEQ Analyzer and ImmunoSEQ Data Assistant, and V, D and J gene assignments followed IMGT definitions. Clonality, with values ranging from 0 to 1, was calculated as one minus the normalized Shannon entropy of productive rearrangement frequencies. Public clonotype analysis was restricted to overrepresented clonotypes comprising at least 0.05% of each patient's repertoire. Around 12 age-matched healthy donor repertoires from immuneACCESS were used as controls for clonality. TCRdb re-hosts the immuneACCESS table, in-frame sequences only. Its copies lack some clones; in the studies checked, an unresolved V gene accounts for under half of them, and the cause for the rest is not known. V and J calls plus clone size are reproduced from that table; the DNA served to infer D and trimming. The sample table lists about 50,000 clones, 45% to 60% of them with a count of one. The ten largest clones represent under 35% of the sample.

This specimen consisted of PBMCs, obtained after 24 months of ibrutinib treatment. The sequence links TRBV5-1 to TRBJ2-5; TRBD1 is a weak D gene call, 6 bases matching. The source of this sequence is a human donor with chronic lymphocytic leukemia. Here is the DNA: TGCGCCAGCAGCCTGGGGACAAACCAAGAGACCCAGTACTTC. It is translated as CASSLGTNQETQYF.